One sample yielded the 29 T cell receptor beta chains listed below, sequenced in a study of control samples from healthy donors and cancer patients. TCRdb's copy holds only in-frame clones and misses some; the assay was immunoSEQ multiplex PCR. The sample contains roughly 400,000 clones, 80% to 95% of which appear only once. The specimen was PBMCs. The receptors come from a middle-aged man with head and neck cancer.

The gene calls are TRBV5-1 and TRBJ1-4; D unresolved. Trimming stripped 4 bases from V and 13 bases from J, with 23 bases between. Germline CDR1 and CDR2: SGHRS and YFSETQ. The CDR3 spans 15 residues. DNA of the CDR3: TGCGCCAGCAGCCCAATGGGTGGCACGGAAAAGCGACTGTTTTTT. It translates to CASSPMGGTEKRLFF.

V is TRBV30 and J is TRBJ1-1; 9 nucleotides align to TRBD1. The CDR3 spans 12 residues. From germline, CDR1 is GTSNPN and CDR2 SVGIG (reference sequence). The chain's CDR3 is CARTGVNTEAFF. The DNA for the CDR3 is TGTGCAAGGACAGGGGTGAACACTGAAGCTTTCTTT. The full variable domain, completed using reference TRBV30 and TRBJ1-1, is SQTIHQWPATLVQPVGSPLSLECTVEGTSNPNLYWYRQAAGRGLQLLFYSVGIGQISSEVPQNLSASRPQDRQFILSSKKLLLSDSGFYLCARTGVNTEAFFGQGTRLTVV.

The chain carries TRBV7-2 and TRBJ2-6; tentatively, D is TRBD2 (5 bases). The CDR3 contains 15 residues. Trimming took off 1 base at V and 2 bases at J, with 6 bases between the two ends. The germline CDR1 and CDR2 sequences are SGHTA and FQGNSA. The CDR3: CASSLGRAGANVLTF. CDR3 DNA: TGTGCCAGCAGCTTAGGGCGGGCTGGGGCCAACGTCCTGACTTTC.

The CDR3 reads CASSLEAGRAGQPQHF. The CDR3 coding sequence is TGTGCCAGCAGCTTGGAGGCAGGAAGAGCAGGTCAGCCCCAGCATTTT. This sequence joins TRBV5-4 and TRBJ1-5; D not certain. Germline V CDR1 and CDR2: SGHNT, YYREEE (reference sequence). The length of the CDR3 is 16 residues. V lost 0 bases to trimming and J lost 6 bases, with 16 bases between them.

The chain couples TRBV5-1 to TRBJ1-5; tentative D call: TRBD1 (6 bases). Germline CDR1 reads SGHRS; CDR2 reads YFSETQ. Trimming removed 0 bases at V and 4 bases at J, with 11 bases between. The length of the CDR3 is 15 residues. The CDR3 region is CASSLGTGFNQPQHF. The CDR3 DNA sequence: TGCGCCAGCAGCTTGGGAACAGGGTTTAATCAGCCCCAGCATTTT.

The J gene is TRBJ1-4, the V gene TRBV30; weak D call: TRBD1 (5 bases). CDR3 length equals 13 residues. In germline, CDR1 is GTSNPN, CDR2 SVGIG (reference sequence). V lost 4 bases and J 6 bases, leaving 12 bases between the germline ends. The CDR3 nucleotides are TGTGCCTGGACTAGGACCAGGGATGAAAAACTGTTTTTT. Amino acids: CAWTRTRDEKLFF.

V usage is TRBV7-3 and J usage is TRBJ2-2; the D is unclear. CDR3 length equals 13 residues. V lost 4 bases and J 7 bases, leaving 10 bases between the germline ends. Germline loops: CDR1 SGHTA, CDR2 FQGTGA. The CDR3 region is CASSSDVGGELFF. DNA of the CDR3: TGTGCCAGCAGCTCAGACGTAGGCGGGGAGCTGTTTTTT.

This clone was found a few times. The chain employs TRBV5-1 and TRBJ2-7; 7 nucleotides line up with TRBD1. After removal of 0 bases from V and 1 base from J, the junction contained 4 bases not matched to a gene. Germline V gene lookup returns CDR1 SGHRS and CDR2 YFSETQ. CDR3 length: 15 amino acids. The CDR3 DNA sequence: TGCGCCAGCAGCTTGGGGTCAGGGGGATCCTACGAGCAGTACTTC. It specifies CASSLGSGGSYEQYF.

The gene calls are TRBV23-1 and TRBJ2-7, with 7 bases identical to TRBD2. TRBV23-1 is placed among ORFs of uncertain function. Trimming cost V 8 bases and J 1 base; bases outside gene matches: 11. The CDR3 runs to 15 residues. CDR3 region: CASLNDRRGSYEQYF. The CDR3 DNA is TGCGCCAGCCTTAACGACCGGCGGGGGTCCTACGAGCAGTACTTC.

The chain combines TRBV27 with TRBJ1-1; 8 bases line up with TRBD1. CDR3 length equals 14 residues. With 8 bases clipped from V and 1 base from J, the junction kept 6 bases outside the gene matches. From germline, CDR1 is MNHEY and CDR2 SMNVEV (reference sequence). The CDR3, as DNA: TGTGCCAGCTCCCGGACAGGGACGAACACTGAAGCTTTCTTT. Its protein is CASSRTGTNTEAFF.

The table lists this clone with a count of one. V usage is TRBV2 and J usage is TRBJ1-2, with unresolved D. The length of the CDR3 is 10 residues. The V gene lost 6 bases and the J gene lost 8 bases, with 7 bases spanning the gap. Germline V gene sequence: CDR1 SNHLY, CDR2 FYNNEI. The CDR3 DNA sequence: TGTGCCAGCAGGCTGACAGGCTACACCTTC. It yields the protein CASRLTGYTF.

The chain employs TRBV5-1 and TRBJ2-2; 13 bases fit TRBD2. Germline lookup yields CDR1 SGHRS and CDR2 YFSETQ. With V trimmed by 3 bases and J by 4 bases, 6 bases remained unmatched. The CDR3 extends over 17 amino acids. The DNA for the CDR3 is TGCGCCAGCAGCTCCGGACTAGCGGGAGACTCCACCGGGGAGCTGTTTTTT. Its protein product is CASSSGLAGDSTGELFF.

The CDR3 DNA sequence: TGTGCCAGCAGGAGGGGCGGGTGGTCCGCAGATACGCAGTATTTT. Translated, it gives CASRRGGWSADTQYF. This chain uses TRBV7-3 with TRBJ2-3; the D gene could be TRBD1 or TRBD2 (5 bases each). The CDR3 has 15 residues. CDR1 SGHTA and CDR2 FQGTGA come from the germline V gene. Trimming cost V 6 bases and J 4 bases, with 17 bases left between them. The complete variable domain, with remaining parts taken from reference TRBV7-3 and TRBJ2-3, reads GAGVSQTPSNKVTEKGKYVELRCDPISGHTALYWYRQSLGQGPEFLIYFQGTGAADDSGLPNDRFFAVRPEGSVSTLKIQRTERGDSAVYLCASRRGGWSADTQYFGPGTRLTVL.

The chain has TRBV5-1 and TRBJ2-7; no clear D. The germline V and J ends were trimmed by 6 bases and 3 bases, with 7 bases remaining between them. Germline values: CDR1 SGHRS, CDR2 YFSETQ. CDR3 length equals 11 residues. CDR3 loop: CASKGGYEQYF. The CDR3, as DNA: TGCGCCAGCAAGGGCGGCTACGAGCAGTACTTC.

This clone came up once. The chain's CDR3 is CASSSPMGGRHRETQYF. The CDR3 region has the DNA TGTGCCAGCAGTTCCCCTATGGGGGGGAGACATAGGGAGACCCAGTACTTC. The chain combines TRBV27 with TRBJ2-5, with TRBD2 identical over 7 bases. CDR1 and CDR2 from the germline V gene are MNHEY and SMNVEV (reference sequence). Trimming removed 4 bases from V and 5 bases from J; junction bases left unmatched: 16. There are 17 residues in the CDR3.

The chain combines TRBV24-1 with TRBJ1-1; D call uncertain. V was clipped by 2 bases and J by 8 bases, with 8 bases between them. Germline CDR1 reads KGHDR; CDR2 reads SFDVKD. The CDR3 loop spans 12 amino acids. The CDR3 loop reads CATSDSTLEAFF. The CDR3, as DNA: TGTGCCACCAGTGATTCGACACTAGAAGCTTTCTTT.

This clone occurred once. Other DNA sequences in the same sample also yield this CDR3. The chain is built from TRBV5-1 and TRBJ2-7; TRBD1 matches at 7 bases. In germline, CDR1 is SGHRS, CDR2 YFSETQ. CDR3 size: 14 residues. After removal of 0 bases from V and 3 bases from J, the junction contained 3 bases not matched to a gene. CDR3 residues: CASSLGAGGYEQYF. CDR3 bases: TGCGCCAGCAGCTTGGGGGCAGGGGGCTACGAGCAGTACTTC. Drawing the rest from reference TRBV5-1 and TRBJ2-7, the complete variable domain is KAGVTQTPRYLIKTRGQQVTLSCSPISGHRSVSWYQQTPGQGLQFLFEYFSETQRNKGNFPGRFSGRQFSNSRSEMNVSTLELGDSALYLCASSLGAGGYEQYFGPGTRLTVT.

J is TRBJ2-7 and V is TRBV2; weak D call: TRBD1 (5 bases). V was shortened by 7 bases and J by 3 bases, with 10 bases between the two germline ends. The germline gives CDR1 SNHLY, CDR2 FYNNEI. This CDR3 has 12 residues. CDR3 DNA: TGTGCCAGCACGGCAGGGATCTACGAGCAGTACTTC. Translating it yields CASTAGIYEQYF.

This sequence joins TRBV21-1 and TRBJ1-2. TRBV21-1 has pseudogene status. This CDR3 contains 13 residues. The DNA of the CDR3 is TGTGCCACTAGCGCGGGGGGGCTAGGGGGCTACACCTTC. This gives the protein CATSAGGLGGYTF.

The chain combines TRBV30 with TRBJ1-5; 12 bases are shared with TRBD1. This CDR3 comprises 18 residues. The V and J ends lost 0 bases and 2 bases, in that order; junction bases with no gene match: 8. Germline assignment: CDR1 GTSNPN and CDR2 SVGIG (reference sequence). CDR3 nucleotides: TGTGCCTGGAGTGTACCCGGGACAGGGGGCATGGGCAATCAGCCCCAGCATTTT. This gives the protein CAWSVPGTGGMGNQPQHF.

The chain carries TRBV28 and TRBJ2-7, with D maybe TRBD2 (6 bases). CDR3 length equals 16 residues. The germline V and J ends were trimmed by 5 bases and 0 bases, with 17 bases remaining between them. CDR1 and CDR2 (germline): MDHEN, SYDVKM. The CDR3 sequence is CASSIPFERVSYEQYF. The CDR3 region has the DNA TGTGCCAGCAGTATCCCTTTTGAGCGGGTCTCCTACGAGCAGTACTTC. Filled out from reference TRBV28 and TRBJ2-7, the complete variable domain reads DVKVTQSSRYLVKRTGEKVFLECVQDMDHENMFWYRQDPGLGLRLIYFSYDVKMKEKGDIPEGYSVSREKKERFSLILESASTNQTSMYLCASSIPFERVSYEQYFGPGTRLTVT.

The gene calls are TRBV9 and TRBJ2-3, with D unclear. Germline values: CDR1 SGDLS, CDR2 YYNGEE. The CDR3 has 16 amino acids. Trimming took 3 bases from V and 0 from J, leaving 14 bases between them. CDR3 in DNA: TGTGCCAGCAGCGCCCGGCACCAACCTAGCACAGATACGCAGTATTTT. This translates into CASSARHQPSTDTQYF.

This clone is a singleton in its sample. This chain's CDR3 is CASSSEGSSYEQYF. The CDR3 DNA reads TGCGCCAGCAGCTCGGAGGGGAGCTCCTACGAGCAGTACTTC. The gene calls are TRBV5-1 and TRBJ2-7; D might be TRBD2 (6 bases). The CDR3 has 14 amino acids. Trimming took 3 bases from V and 0 from J, leaving 10 bases between them. Germline CDR1 SGHRS, CDR2 YFSETQ. Variable domain in full (rest from reference TRBV5-1 and TRBJ2-7): KAGVTQTPRYLIKTRGQQVTLSCSPISGHRSVSWYQQTPGQGLQFLFEYFSETQRNKGNFPGRFSGRQFSNSRSEMNVSTLELGDSALYLCASSSEGSSYEQYFGPGTRLTVT.

The gene calls are TRBV29-1 and TRBJ2-1; no reliable D call. Germline values: CDR1 SQVTM, CDR2 ANQGSEA. The CDR3 extends over 13 amino acids. Between the trimmed V and J ends, which lost 1 base and 6 bases, there was a span of 10 bases. The CDR3 loop is CSVEGLILNEQFF. The CDR3 nucleotides are TGCAGCGTTGAAGGGCTAATACTCAATGAGCAGTTCTTC.

The rearrangement joins TRBV4-1 to TRBJ1-1; 9 positions agree with TRBD1. V lost 4 bases to trimming and J lost 1 base; unmatched junction nucleotides: 7. The CDR3 is 16 residues long. Germline assignment: CDR1 MGHRA and CDR2 YSYEKL. CDR3 sequence (DNA): TGCGCCAGCAGCCGCATCCGGGACAGGGCGAACACTGAAGCTTTCTTT. It specifies CASSRIRDRANTEAFF.

A few counts support this clone. The genes are TRBV5-1 and TRBJ2-7; TRBD2 is a possible D gene (6 bases). The germline gives CDR1 SGHRS, CDR2 YFSETQ. The CDR3 length is 17 residues. Trimming removed 4 bases at V and 7 bases at J, with 27 bases between. CDR3 protein: CASSPDRLGTPIGEQYF. In DNA form, the CDR3 reads TGCGCCAGCAGCCCGGACCGTCTCGGGACTCCGATCGGGGAGCAGTACTTC.

About this clone itself: This same CDR3 is encoded by further DNA sequences in the sample. This chain joins TRBV3-1 (or the pseudogene TRBV3-2) and TRBJ2-7; D remains ambiguous. Germline loops: CDR1 LGHDT, CDR2 YNNKEL (reference sequence). The CDR3 spans 11 residues. Trimming shortened V by 3 bases and J by 2 bases, and 2 bases separated the two germline ends. The CDR3 DNA reads as TGTGCCAGCAGCCAGGCCTACGAGCAGTACTTC. Protein sequence: CASSQAYEQYF.

J is TRBJ1-2 and V is TRBV6-5, with a tentative D call TRBD1 (5 bases). There are 12 residues in the CDR3. Looked up from germline, CDR1 is MNHEY and CDR2 is SVGAGI. V was trimmed by 5 bases and J by 2 bases, leaving 6 bases between them. The CDR3 DNA reads TGTGCCAGCAGTCCAGGGAACTATGGCTACACCTTC. Its protein is CASSPGNYGYTF.

The gene calls are TRBV11-3 and TRBJ2-3; 8 positions agree with TRBD1. J lost 6 bases, V lost 1 base, and 6 bases had no gene match. Germline CDR1 reads SGHNT; CDR2 reads YENEEA. The CDR3 sequence is 15 residues long. CDR3 DNA sequence: TGTGCCAGCAGCTTAGGACAGGGGAGCCCTGATACGCAGTATTTT. This encodes CASSLGQGSPDTQYF.